This TCR beta chain was retrieved from a study of blood T cell repertoires in COVID-19. Study-level information: PBMCs, B-cell-depleted T cells, or T cells were the source of the cDNA or gDNA that made up the material.

In the original workflow: Amplifying reference gene primers gave estimates of nucleated cell counts. Profiled with immunoSEQ multiplex PCR; TCRdb holds only in-frame clones, not every one. V, J and clone size are taken as reported in that table, and D and trimming were inferred from the DNA itself. The table shows over 140,000 clones, with 70% to 80% occurring only once. The CDR3 extends over 15 amino acids. The V gene's germline CDR1 is LNHDA and CDR2 SQIVND (reference sequence). Trimming left V 10 bases short and J 0 bases short, with 16 bases between. This sequence originates from a woman in her 50s with active or convalescent COVID-19. The chain employs TRBV19 and TRBJ2-1; D might be TRBD2 (6 bases). Sequencing input: peripheral blood. The CDR3 sequence: CATEEGPSSYNEQFF. The CDR3 nucleotides are TGTGCCACCGAGGAGGGGCCGAGCTCCTACAATGAGCAGTTCTTC.